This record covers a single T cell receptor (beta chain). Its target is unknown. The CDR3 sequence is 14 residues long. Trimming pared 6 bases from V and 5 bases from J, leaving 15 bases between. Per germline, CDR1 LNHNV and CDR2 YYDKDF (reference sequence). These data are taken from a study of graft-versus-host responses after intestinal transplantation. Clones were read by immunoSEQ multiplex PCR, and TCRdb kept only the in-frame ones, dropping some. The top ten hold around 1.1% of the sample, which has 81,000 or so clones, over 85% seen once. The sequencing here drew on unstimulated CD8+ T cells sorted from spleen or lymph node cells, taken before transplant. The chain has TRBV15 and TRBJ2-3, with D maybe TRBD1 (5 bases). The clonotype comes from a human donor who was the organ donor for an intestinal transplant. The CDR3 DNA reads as TGTGCCACCAGTGACAGCCAGGGCGAAGATACGCAGTATTTT. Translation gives CATSDSQGEDTQYF.